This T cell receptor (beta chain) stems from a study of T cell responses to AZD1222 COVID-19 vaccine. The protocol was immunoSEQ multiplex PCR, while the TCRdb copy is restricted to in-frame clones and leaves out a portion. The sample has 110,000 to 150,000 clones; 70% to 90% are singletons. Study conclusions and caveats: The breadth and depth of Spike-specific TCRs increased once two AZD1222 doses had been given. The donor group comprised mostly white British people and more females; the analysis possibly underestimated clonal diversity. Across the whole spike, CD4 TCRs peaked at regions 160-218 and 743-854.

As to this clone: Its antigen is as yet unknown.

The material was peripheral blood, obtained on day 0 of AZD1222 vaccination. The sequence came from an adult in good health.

CDR3 coding DNA: TGTGCCAGCAGTTACGACAGGAGGGCGGCGAACACCATATATTTT. Amino acids: CASSYDRRAANTIYF. The gene calls are TRBV6-5 and TRBJ1-3; possible D gene TRBD1, 6 bases. The CDR3 extends over 15 amino acids. V shed 2 bases and J shed 7 bases, with 15 bases lying between them. Germline loops: CDR1 MNHEY, CDR2 SVGAGI.